Below, 30 T cell receptor beta chains from the same sample are listed, as sequenced in a study of T cell repertoires in cytomegalovirus infection. Their antigens are not known. TCRdb reanalysed the reads using MiXCR and keeps one entry per CDR3 protein. The table has about 480,000 distinct CDR3 sequences, around 35% seen once. The starting material was cultured PBMCs, obtained from culture after CMV antigen stimulation. These receptors all stem from a human donor in good health (CMV status not recorded). Some clones in this sample may be carry-over from other donors' samples.

This clonotype was observed a few times. The gene calls are TRBV19 and TRBJ2-5, with TRBD1 matching 7 bases. CDR3 size: 14 residues. The germline gives CDR1 LNHDA, CDR2 SQIVND (reference sequence). The J segment lost 6 bases and the V segment lost 5 bases, leaving 9 bases of the junction unmatched. CDR3 DNA: TGTGCCAGTAGTTCCCGACAGGGTAAGAAGACCCAGTACTTC. Protein product: CASSSRQGKKTQYF.

This chain joins TRBV7-8 and TRBJ1-6, with D uncertain. Germline V gene lookup returns CDR1 SGHVS and CDR2 FQNEAQ. Trimming cost V 1 base and J 0 bases, with 10 bases left between them. The CDR3 is made up of 17 amino acids. CDR3 residues: CASSLVGPSSYNSPLHF. The CDR3, as DNA: TGTGCCAGCAGCTTAGTCGGGCCAAGCTCCTATAATTCACCCCTCCACTTT.

This clonotype was seen a few times. This chain links TRBV27 with TRBJ1-1, with D possibly TRBD1 on 5 matching bases. The ends were cut back, 3 bases at V and 3 bases at J, with 8 bases in the middle. The CDR3 is 13 amino acids. The germline CDR1 and CDR2 sequences are MNHEY and SMNVEV (reference sequence). Here the CDR3 DNA reads TGTGCCAGCAGTTTTAACAGGTACACTGAAGCTTTCTTT. Encoded protein: CASSFNRYTEAFF.

This rearrangement joins TRBV12-3 or TRBV12-4 to TRBJ1-4; D possibly corresponds to TRBD1 (5 bases). The V end lost 3 bases, the J end lost 8 bases, and 16 bases lay between the germline ends. This CDR3 has 15 amino acids. CDR3 bases: TGTGCCAGCAGTTTGGTCGCAGGGTGGAAGGAAAAACTGTTTTTT. Its protein is CASSLVAGWKEKLFF.

The V and J genes are TRBV14 and TRBJ2-5; 9 bases line up with TRBD2. The germline V gene has CDR1 SGHDN and CDR2 FVKESK. V lost 1 base, J lost 1 base, and 1 base stayed unmatched. The CDR3 is made up of 15 amino acids. The CDR3 bases are TGTGCCAGCAGCCAAGCGGGACTAGCCCAAGAGACCCAGTACTTC. Encoded protein: CASSQAGLAQETQYF.

This clonotype was observed a handful of times. The chain joins TRBV19 to TRBJ1-5; D not resolved. CDR1 and CDR2 (germline): LNHDA, SQIVND (reference sequence). The CDR3 extends over 17 amino acids. V lost 1 base and J lost 4, with 17 bases in between. Here the CDR3 DNA reads TGTGCCAGTAGTATAGGGTACCGGGCGGAGAAAAATCAGCCCCAGCATTTT. Protein: CASSIGYRAEKNQPQHF. Complete variable domain (other parts from reference TRBV19 and TRBJ1-5): DGGITQSPKYLFRKEGQNVTLSCEQNLNHDAMYWYRQDPGQGLRLIYYSQIVNDFQKGDIAEGYSVSREKKESFPLTVTSAQKNPTAFYLCASSIGYRAEKNQPQHFGDGTRLSIL.

This clonotype has a count of ten or more. This chain connects TRBV7-9 to TRBJ2-7; 8 bases align to TRBD2. Losses at the gene ends were 4 bases for V and 3 bases for J; bases not matched to a gene: 11. This CDR3 spans 16 amino acids. CDR1 is SEHNR, CDR2 FQNEAQ, per germline (reference sequence). For the CDR3, the DNA is TGTGCCAGCAGCTCAAGAGACGGGGGGGCGATCTACGAGCAGTACTTC. This encodes CASSSRDGGAIYEQYF. Combining the CDR3 with reference TRBV7-9 and TRBJ2-7 gives the whole variable domain DTGVSQNPRHKITKRGQNVTFRCDPISEHNRLYWYRQTLGQGPEFLTYFQNEAQLEKSRLLSDRFSAERPKGSFSTLEIQRTEQGDSAMYLCASSSRDGGAIYEQYFGPGTRLTVT.

This clonotype was seen ten or more times. The chain carries TRBV7-6 and TRBJ2-2; D is ambiguous. Trimming cost V 3 bases and J 1 base, with 12 bases left between them. The CDR3 extends over 16 amino acids. Germline CDR1 is SGHVS and CDR2 is FNYEAQ. The CDR3 DNA sequence: TGTGCCAGCAGCTTCACTCTTTCGGGGAACACCGGGGAGCTGTTTTTT. This codes for CASSFTLSGNTGELFF.

This clonotype was observed at least ten times. The chain employs TRBV12-3 or TRBV12-4 and TRBJ1-2, with no clear D. The CDR3 is 12 amino acids. V lost 3 bases and J 5 bases, leaving 7 bases between the germline ends. The chain's CDR3 is CASSFTPYGYTF. DNA of the CDR3: TGTGCCAGCAGTTTTACTCCGTATGGCTACACCTTC.

This sequence joins TRBV18 and TRBJ2-1; D possibly matches TRBD1 or TRBD2 (6 bases each). Germline V gene lookup returns CDR1 KGHSH and CDR2 LQKENI. Deletions cut 6 bases from V and 0 bases from J, with 15 bases between. The CDR3 extends over 16 amino acids. The CDR3 protein is CASSQSGASSYNEQFF. The DNA of the CDR3 is TGTGCCAGCTCCCAGTCGGGGGCTAGCTCCTACAATGAGCAGTTCTTC.

This clonotype was picked up a small number of times. J is TRBJ2-5 and V is TRBV12-3 or TRBV12-4, with D uncertain. Trimming took 3 bases from V and 7 from J, leaving 9 bases between them. This CDR3 is built from 12 residues. The CDR3 loop is CASSLREGTQYF. The CDR3 bases are TGTGCCAGCAGTTTGCGTGAAGGGACCCAGTACTTC.

This clonotype was found once. V usage is TRBV28 and J usage is TRBJ1-2; possibly TRBD1 for D (5 bases). The V and J ends lost 4 bases and 2 bases respectively, with 11 bases between them. CDR3 length: 14 amino acids. CDR1 and CDR2 (germline): MDHEN, SYDVKM. CDR3 sequence (DNA): TGTGCCAGCAGTTCCCCGGGGGTGAACTATGGCTACACCTTC. Protein sequence: CASSSPGVNYGYTF.

This clonotype was detected many times. The V and J genes are TRBV5-4 and TRBJ2-1; TRBD1 matches at 7 bases. Trimming removed 7 bases from V and 6 bases from J; junction bases left unmatched: 7. Germline lookup yields CDR1 SGHNT and CDR2 YYREEE (reference sequence). CDR3 size: 13 residues. DNA of the CDR3: TGTGCCAGCTCCCGACAGGGACGCAATGAGCAGTTCTTC. Amino acid sequence: CASSRQGRNEQFF.

The gene calls are TRBV28 and TRBJ1-5; weak D call: TRBD1 (5 bases). Germline V lookup: CDR1 MDHEN, CDR2 SYDVKM. The CDR3 is made up of 16 amino acids. Trimming removed 6 bases at V and 2 bases at J, with 17 bases between. DNA for the CDR3: TGTGCCAGCAGCCCTCACAGATCACAGGGCAATCAGCCCCAGCATTTT. Encoded protein: CASSPHRSQGNQPQHF.

The gene calls are TRBV3-1 and TRBJ2-1; 8 bases match TRBD2. The V gene end was trimmed by 5 bases and the J gene end by 7 bases; junction bases not matched to a gene: 7. CDR3 length equals 14 residues. Germline lookup yields CDR1 LGHDT and CDR2 YNNKEL (reference sequence). CDR3 protein: CASSETSAKNEQFF. The CDR3 bases are TGTGCCAGCAGCGAGACTAGCGCGAAAAATGAGCAGTTCTTC.

This chain links TRBV29-1 with TRBJ1-1; 8 positions match TRBD1. With 4 bases clipped from V and 4 bases from J, the junction kept 14 bases outside the gene matches. The CDR3 has 16 amino acids. Germline V gives CDR1 SQVTM, CDR2 ANQGSEA. The CDR3 DNA reads as TGCAGCGTTGCGGACAGGGAAGTTCGGGGGAGCACTGAAGCTTTCTTT. As protein: CSVADREVRGSTEAFF.

This clonotype was picked up many times. The rearrangement links TRBV7-2 to TRBJ1-1; D remains unclear. This CDR3 is 14 amino acids long. V was trimmed by 6 bases and J by 4 bases, leaving 15 bases between them. Germline V gene lookup returns CDR1 SGHTA and CDR2 FQGNSA. CDR3 amino acids: CASRPPGASTEAFF. CDR3 sequence (DNA): TGTGCCAGCAGACCCCCAGGCGCGTCCACTGAAGCTTTCTTT.

The V gene is TRBV24-1, the J gene TRBJ2-2; 10 bases agree with TRBD1. Looked up from germline, CDR1 is KGHDR and CDR2 is SFDVKD. The V and J ends lost 4 bases and 8 bases, in that order; junction bases with no gene match: 6. This CDR3 spans 15 amino acids. In DNA form, the CDR3 reads TGTGCCACCAGTGAACCGGACAGGGGGAGAGGGGAGCTGTTTTTT. It specifies CATSEPDRGRGELFF.

The rearrangement joins TRBV5-6 to TRBJ2-7; a weak D match, TRBD1 (5 bases). The CDR3 has 13 amino acids. The V end lost 1 base, the J end lost 5 bases, and 10 bases lay between the germline ends. Germline V gene lookup returns CDR1 SGHDT and CDR2 YYEEEE. The CDR3 loop reads CASSLPGQDEQYF. DNA for the CDR3: TGTGCCAGCAGCTTGCCAGGACAAGACGAGCAGTACTTC.

This clonotype has more than one count but fewer than ten. V is TRBV7-2 and J is TRBJ2-7, with 10 bases aligning to TRBD2. Germline V gene lookup returns CDR1 SGHTA and CDR2 FQGNSA. V trimming: 2 bases; J trimming: 6 bases; junction bases outside the gene matches: 4. The CDR3 is 14 residues long. Here the CDR3 reads CASSLIRLAGEQYF. CDR3 nucleotide sequence: TGTGCCAGCAGCTTAATAAGACTAGCGGGCGAGCAGTACTTC.

This clonotype was recorded only once. The rearrangement uses TRBV20-1 and TRBJ2-1; tentative D call: TRBD2 (6 bases). The germline CDR1 and CDR2 sequences are DFQATT and SNEGSKA (reference sequence). CDR3 size: 14 residues. V lost 0 bases to trimming and J lost 8 bases, with 14 bases between them. CDR3 loop: CSARDALAYDEQFF. The CDR3 region has the DNA TGCAGTGCTAGAGATGCCCTAGCGTACGATGAGCAGTTCTTC.

The table lists this clonotype with many counts. V usage is TRBV7-2 and J usage is TRBJ2-7, with 7 nucleotides matching TRBD1. Germline loops: CDR1 SGHTA, CDR2 FQGNSA. The V segment lost 3 bases and the J segment 2 bases; nucleotides outside the gene matches: 4. This CDR3 comprises 14 residues. The CDR3 nucleotides are TGTGCCAGCAGCTTCGGGACAGTAGCCTACGAGCAGTACTTC. Protein sequence: CASSFGTVAYEQYF.

The V gene is TRBV11-2, the J gene TRBJ2-4; D gene uncertain. This CDR3 comprises 13 residues. The V gene's germline CDR1 is SGHAT and CDR2 FQNNGV. V lost 6 bases and J lost 6, with 12 bases in between. The CDR3 here is CASRLPSTNIQYF. Here the CDR3 DNA reads TGTGCCAGCAGACTACCTAGTACAAACATTCAGTACTTC.

The table lists this clonotype with a few counts. The chain links TRBV7-2 to TRBJ2-2; TRBD2 matches 11 bases. J gave up 6 bases and V 2 bases, and 5 bases lay outside the gene matches. This CDR3 is 16 amino acids long. Germline V gene lookup returns CDR1 SGHTA and CDR2 FQGNSA. The CDR3 DNA sequence: TGTGCCAGCAGCTTAACTAGCGGGAGAACCGCCGGGGAGCTGTTTTTT. This gives the protein CASSLTSGRTAGELFF.

There are a few counts of this clonotype. The chain combines TRBV7-2 with TRBJ2-7; TRBD2 aligns across 7 bases. The CDR3 contains 14 residues. Germline V lookup: CDR1 SGHTA, CDR2 FQGNSA. V trimming: 5 bases; J trimming: 3 bases; junction bases outside the gene matches: 7. This chain's CDR3 is CASSSSGRNYEQYF. CDR3 nucleotides: TGTGCCAGCAGCAGTAGCGGGCGAAACTACGAGCAGTACTTC.

Only one count was recorded for this clonotype. V gene TRBV11-2 combines with J gene TRBJ2-2, with TRBD2 matching 11 bases. Germline V lookup: CDR1 SGHAT, CDR2 FQNNGV. The CDR3 sequence is 16 residues long. V dropped 5 bases and J dropped 5; count of bases not matched to a gene: 7. CDR3 in DNA: TGTGCCAGCAGCCCACGACTAGCGGGAAGGACCGGGGAGCTGTTTTTT. It encodes CASSPRLAGRTGELFF.

The V gene is TRBV28, the J gene TRBJ2-1; D uncertain. Germline CDR1 reads MDHEN; CDR2 reads SYDVKM. Trimming left V 5 bases short and J 6 bases short, with 17 bases between. The CDR3 sequence is 15 residues long. CDR3 residues: CASSLQVLSGNEQFF. The CDR3 nucleotides are TGTGCCAGCAGTCTTCAGGTATTGAGTGGCAATGAGCAGTTCTTC.

The CDR3 nucleotides read TGTGCCAGCAGCCAGTACGGAGAGACCCAGTACTTC. This sequence encodes CASSQYGETQYF. The chain recombines TRBV11-2 with TRBJ2-5, with D unclear. The V end lost 5 bases, the J end lost 4 bases, and 8 bases lay between the germline ends. The CDR3 contains 12 residues. CDR1 and CDR2 from the germline V gene are SGHAT and FQNNGV.

This clonotype was found a few times. V usage is TRBV19 and J usage is TRBJ1-1; D perhaps matches TRBD1 (6 bases). Trimming took 8 bases from V and 8 from J, leaving 21 bases between them. The CDR3 length is 14 residues. Germline V gene data show CDR1 as LNHDA and CDR2 as SQIVND (reference sequence). CDR3 amino acids: CASYPGQGSLEAFF. The CDR3 region has the DNA TGTGCCAGTTATCCGGGACAAGGGAGCCTAGAAGCTTTCTTT.

This clonotype was recorded a few times. The chain is built from TRBV7-2 and TRBJ1-1, with D possibly being TRBD1 (5 bases). V lost 0 bases and J lost 4, with 6 bases in between. The length of the CDR3 is 13 residues. Germline V gives CDR1 SGHTA, CDR2 FQGNSA. In DNA form, the CDR3 reads TGTGCCAGCAGCTTAGCGGGGGTCACTGAAGCTTTCTTT. Encoded protein: CASSLAGVTEAFF.